The clone carrying this T cell receptor beta chain has only one observation. The source of the sample is a study of cytomegalovirus exposure and HLA in healthy donors. V was shortened by 2 bases and J by 1 base, with 26 bases between the two germline ends. The CDR3 extends over 20 amino acids. CDR1 and CDR2 from the germline V gene are KGHSH and LQKENI. Primers for the PCR totalled 60 Vbeta and 13 Jbeta. The data were produced by immunoSEQ multiplex PCR, yet TCRdb's version contains in-frame clones alone and is incomplete. The repertoire holds some 150,000 clones, around four fifths seen once, with 1.5% to 1.9% in the top ten.

This rearrangement joins TRBV18 to TRBJ1-1, with a tentative D call TRBD1 (5 bases). The specimen was PBMCs. This clonotype originated in a man aged 40-49 years in good health and CMV-seronegative. CDR3 residues: CASSPSTGLVLTPRNTEAFF. The CDR3 region has the DNA TGTGCCAGCTCACCATCAACGGGACTAGTCCTAACCCCTAGGAACACTGAAGCTTTCTTT.